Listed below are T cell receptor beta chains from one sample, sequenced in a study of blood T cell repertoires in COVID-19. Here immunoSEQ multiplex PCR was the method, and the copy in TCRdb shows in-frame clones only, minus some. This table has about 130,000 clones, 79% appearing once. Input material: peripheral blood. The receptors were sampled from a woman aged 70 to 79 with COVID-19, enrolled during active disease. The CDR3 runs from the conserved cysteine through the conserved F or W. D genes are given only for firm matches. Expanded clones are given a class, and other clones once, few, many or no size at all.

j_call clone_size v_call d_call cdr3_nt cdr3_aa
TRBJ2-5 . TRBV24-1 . TGTGCCACCAGTGCCTCTACGGAGACCCAGTACTTC CATSASTETQYF
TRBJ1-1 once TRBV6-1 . TGTGCCAGCAGTGAACAGGCAGAAAAGAACACTGAAGCTTTCTTT CASSEQAEKNTEAFF
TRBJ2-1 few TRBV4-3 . TGCGCCAGCAGCCCCAACTCCTACAATGAGCAGTTCTTC CASSPNSYNEQFF
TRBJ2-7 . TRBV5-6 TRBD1 TGTGCCAGCAGCTTGGGGGCCCTGGGACAGACCTACGAGCAGTACTTC CASSLGALGQTYEQYF
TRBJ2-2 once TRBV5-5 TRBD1 TGTGCCAGCAGCTTGGGTCCGGGGACAGGGGGCACCGGGGAGCTGTTTTTT CASSLGPGTGGTGELFF
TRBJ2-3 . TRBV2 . TGTGCCAGCAGTGTGAGGGGGGGGTCAGATACGCAGTATTTT CASSVRGGSDTQYF
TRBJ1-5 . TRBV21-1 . TGTGCCAGCAACCGGGACAGGGCGGGCCAGCCCCAGCATTTT CASNRDRAGQPQHF
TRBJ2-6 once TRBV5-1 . TGCGCCAGCAGCTTGCCGGCAGCGAGCTCTGGGGCCAACGTCCTGACTTTC CASSLPAASSGANVLTF
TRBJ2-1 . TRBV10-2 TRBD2 TGCGCCAGCAGTGGGGAGACGGCGGGGGTCCCCAATGAGCAGTTCTTC CASSGETAGVPNEQFF
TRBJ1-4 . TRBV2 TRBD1 TGTGCCAGCAGCGCGGGACAGATGTTTAATGAAAAACTGTTTTTT CASSAGQMFNEKLFF
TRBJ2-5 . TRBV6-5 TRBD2 TGTGCCAGCAGTTACCCACTAGCGGGGGGGCGAGAGACCCAGTACTTC CASSYPLAGGRETQYF
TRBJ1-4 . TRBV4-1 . TGCGCCAGCAGCCAAGTGGTCTGGGGGCAGGGTGGGGAAAAACTGTTTTTT CASSQVVWGQGGEKLFF
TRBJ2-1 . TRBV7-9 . TGTGCCAGCAGCTCGACGCCCGGGGGACCCAACAATGAGCAGTTCTTC CASSSTPGGPNNEQFF